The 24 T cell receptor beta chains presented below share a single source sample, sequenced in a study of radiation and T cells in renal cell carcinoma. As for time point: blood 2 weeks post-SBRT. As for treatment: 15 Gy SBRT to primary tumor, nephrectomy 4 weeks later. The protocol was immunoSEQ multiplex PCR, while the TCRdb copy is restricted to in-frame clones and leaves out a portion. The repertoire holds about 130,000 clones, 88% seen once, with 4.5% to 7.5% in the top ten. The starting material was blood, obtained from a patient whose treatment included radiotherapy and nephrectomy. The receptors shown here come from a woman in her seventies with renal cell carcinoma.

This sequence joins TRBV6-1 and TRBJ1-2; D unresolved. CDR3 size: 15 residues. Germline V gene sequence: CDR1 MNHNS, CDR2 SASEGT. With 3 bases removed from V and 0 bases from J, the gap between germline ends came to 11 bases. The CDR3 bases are TGTGCCAGCAGTGAGCCCTGGACGGCTAACTATGGCTACACCTTC. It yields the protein CASSEPWTANYGYTF.

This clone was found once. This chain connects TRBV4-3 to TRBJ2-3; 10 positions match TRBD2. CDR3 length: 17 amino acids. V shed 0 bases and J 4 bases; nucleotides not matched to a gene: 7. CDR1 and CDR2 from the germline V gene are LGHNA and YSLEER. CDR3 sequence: CASSQDRASGGADTQYF. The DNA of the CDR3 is TGCGCCAGCAGCCAAGATAGGGCTAGCGGGGGCGCAGATACGCAGTATTTT.

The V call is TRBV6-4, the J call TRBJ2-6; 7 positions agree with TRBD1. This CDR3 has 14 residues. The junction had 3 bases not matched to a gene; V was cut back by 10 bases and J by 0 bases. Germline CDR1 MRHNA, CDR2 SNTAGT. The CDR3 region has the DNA TGTGCCACCCGGGACAGCTCTGGGGCCAACGTCCTGACTTTC. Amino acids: CATRDSSGANVLTF.

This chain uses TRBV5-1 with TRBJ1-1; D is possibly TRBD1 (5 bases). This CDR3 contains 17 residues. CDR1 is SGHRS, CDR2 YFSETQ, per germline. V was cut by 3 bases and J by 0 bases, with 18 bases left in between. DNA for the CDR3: TGCGCCAGCAGCTCGTCGAATCCGGGACTGATGAACACTGAAGCTTTCTTT. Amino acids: CASSSSNPGLMNTEAFF.

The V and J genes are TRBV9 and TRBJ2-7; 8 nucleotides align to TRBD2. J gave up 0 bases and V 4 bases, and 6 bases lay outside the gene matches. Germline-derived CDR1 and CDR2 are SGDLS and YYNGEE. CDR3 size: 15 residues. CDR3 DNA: TGTGCCAGCAGCAAACCAGCGGGGGACTCCTACGAGCAGTACTTC. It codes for CASSKPAGDSYEQYF.

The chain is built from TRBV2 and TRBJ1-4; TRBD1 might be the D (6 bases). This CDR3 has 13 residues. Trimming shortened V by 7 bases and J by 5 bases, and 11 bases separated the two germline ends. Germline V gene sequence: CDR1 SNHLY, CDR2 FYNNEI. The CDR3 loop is CASITRGNEKLFF. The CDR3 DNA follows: TGTGCCAGCATTACCAGGGGAAATGAAAAACTGTTTTTT.

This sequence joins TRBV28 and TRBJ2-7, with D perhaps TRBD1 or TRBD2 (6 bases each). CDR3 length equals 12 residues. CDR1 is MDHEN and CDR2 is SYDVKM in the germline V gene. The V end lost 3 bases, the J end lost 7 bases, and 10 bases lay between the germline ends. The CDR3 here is CASSFWGAEQYF. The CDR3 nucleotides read TGTGCCAGCAGTTTCTGGGGGGCGGAGCAGTACTTC.

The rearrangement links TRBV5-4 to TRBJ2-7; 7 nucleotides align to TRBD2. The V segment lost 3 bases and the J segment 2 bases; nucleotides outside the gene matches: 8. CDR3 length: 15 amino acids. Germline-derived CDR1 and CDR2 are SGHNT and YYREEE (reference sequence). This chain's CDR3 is CASSSWTRSAYEQYF. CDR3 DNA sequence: TGTGCCAGCAGCTCCTGGACTAGGAGCGCCTACGAGCAGTACTTC.

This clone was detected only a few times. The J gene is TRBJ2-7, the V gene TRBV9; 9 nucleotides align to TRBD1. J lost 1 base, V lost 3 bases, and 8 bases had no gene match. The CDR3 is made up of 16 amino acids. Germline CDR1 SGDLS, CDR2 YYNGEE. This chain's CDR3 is CASSAGQGPLSYEQYF. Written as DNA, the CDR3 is TGTGCCAGCAGCGCCGGACAGGGGCCGCTTTCCTACGAGCAGTACTTC.

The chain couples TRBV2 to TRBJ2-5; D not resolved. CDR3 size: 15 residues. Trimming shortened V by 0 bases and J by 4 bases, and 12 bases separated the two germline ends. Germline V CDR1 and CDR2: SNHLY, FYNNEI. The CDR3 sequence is CASSEARGRGETQYF. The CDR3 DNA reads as TGTGCCAGCAGTGAAGCGCGAGGAAGAGGAGAGACCCAGTACTTC.

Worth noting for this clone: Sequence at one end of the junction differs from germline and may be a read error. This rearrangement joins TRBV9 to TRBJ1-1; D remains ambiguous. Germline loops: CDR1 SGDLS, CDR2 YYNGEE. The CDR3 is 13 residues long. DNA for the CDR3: TGTGCCGGCAGCGTCCGGCAGAACACTGAAGCTTTCTTT. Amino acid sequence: CAGSVRQNTEAFF.

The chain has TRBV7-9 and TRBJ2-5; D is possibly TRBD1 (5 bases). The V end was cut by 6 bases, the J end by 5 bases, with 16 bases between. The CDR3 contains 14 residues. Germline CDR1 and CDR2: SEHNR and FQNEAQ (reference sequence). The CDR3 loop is CASSSDPPGETQYF. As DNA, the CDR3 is TGTGCCAGCAGTTCCGACCCCCCAGGGGAGACCCAGTACTTC.

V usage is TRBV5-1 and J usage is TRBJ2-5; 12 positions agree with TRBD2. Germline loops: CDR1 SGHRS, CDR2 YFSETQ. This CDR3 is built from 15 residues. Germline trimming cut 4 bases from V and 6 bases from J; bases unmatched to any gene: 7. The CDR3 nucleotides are TGCGCCAGCAGCCCATCTAGCGGGGGGGCAAAGACCCAGTACTTC. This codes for CASSPSSGGAKTQYF.

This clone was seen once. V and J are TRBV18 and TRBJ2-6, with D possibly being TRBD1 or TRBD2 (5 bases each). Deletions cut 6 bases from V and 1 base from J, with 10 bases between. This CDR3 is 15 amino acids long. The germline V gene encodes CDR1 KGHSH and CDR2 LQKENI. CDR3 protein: CASSPRESGANVLTF. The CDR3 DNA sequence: TGTGCCAGCTCTCCCAGGGAGTCTGGGGCCAACGTCCTGACTTTC.

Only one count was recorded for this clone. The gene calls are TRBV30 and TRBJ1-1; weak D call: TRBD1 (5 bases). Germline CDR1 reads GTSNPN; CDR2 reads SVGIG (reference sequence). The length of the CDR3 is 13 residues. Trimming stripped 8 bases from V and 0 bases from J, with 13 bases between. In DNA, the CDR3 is TGTGCCCACAAACAGGTACTGAACACTGAAGCTTTCTTT. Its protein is CAHKQVLNTEAFF.

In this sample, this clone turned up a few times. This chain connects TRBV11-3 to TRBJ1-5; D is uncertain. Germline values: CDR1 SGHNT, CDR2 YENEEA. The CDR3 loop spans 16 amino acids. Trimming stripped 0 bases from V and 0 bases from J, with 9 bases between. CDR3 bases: TGTGCCAGCAGCTTAGATGGCAGCTATAGCAATCAGCCCCAGCATTTT. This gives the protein CASSLDGSYSNQPQHF.

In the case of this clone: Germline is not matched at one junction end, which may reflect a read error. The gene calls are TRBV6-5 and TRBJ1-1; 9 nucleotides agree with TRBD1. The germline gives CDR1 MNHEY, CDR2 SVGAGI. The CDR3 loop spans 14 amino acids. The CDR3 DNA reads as TGTACCAGCAGTTACAGGGGGCGGAACACTGAAGCTTTCTTT. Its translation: CTSSYRGRNTEAFF.

The CDR3: CASSQEARWTGELFF. The CDR3 DNA is TGTGCCAGCAGCCAAGAGGCTAGGTGGACCGGGGAGCTGTTTTTT. This chain connects TRBV4-2 to TRBJ2-2; D is unclear. Trimming removed 0 bases from V and 5 bases from J, with 10 bases in between. This CDR3 spans 15 amino acids. CDR1 and CDR2 from the germline V gene are LGHNA and YNFKEQ.

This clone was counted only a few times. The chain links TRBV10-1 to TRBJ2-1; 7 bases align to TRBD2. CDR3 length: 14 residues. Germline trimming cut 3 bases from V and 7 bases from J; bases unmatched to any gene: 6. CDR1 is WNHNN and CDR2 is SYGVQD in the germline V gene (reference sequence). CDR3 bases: TGCGCCAGCAGTGATCGACTAGCCGAGAATGAGCAGTTCTTC. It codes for CASSDRLAENEQFF.

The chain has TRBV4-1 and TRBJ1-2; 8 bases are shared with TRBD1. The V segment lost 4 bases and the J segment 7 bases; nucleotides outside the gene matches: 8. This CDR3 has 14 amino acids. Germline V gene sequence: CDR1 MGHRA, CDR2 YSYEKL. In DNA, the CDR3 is TGCGCCAGCAGCCGAGACAGGGGCGTCGGTGGCTACACCTTC. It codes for CASSRDRGVGGYTF.

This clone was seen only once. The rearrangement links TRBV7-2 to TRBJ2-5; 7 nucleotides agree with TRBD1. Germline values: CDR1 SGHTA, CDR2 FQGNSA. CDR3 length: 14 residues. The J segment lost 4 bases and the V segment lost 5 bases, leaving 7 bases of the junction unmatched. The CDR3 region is CASSPDRSTETQYF. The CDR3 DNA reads TGTGCCAGCAGCCCGGACAGGTCAACAGAGACCCAGTACTTC.

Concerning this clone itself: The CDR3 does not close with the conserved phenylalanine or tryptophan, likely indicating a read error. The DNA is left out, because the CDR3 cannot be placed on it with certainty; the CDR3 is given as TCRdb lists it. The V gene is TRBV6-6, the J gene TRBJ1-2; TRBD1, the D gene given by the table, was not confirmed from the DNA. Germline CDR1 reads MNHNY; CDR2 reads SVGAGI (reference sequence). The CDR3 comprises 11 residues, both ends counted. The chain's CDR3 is CASSELRQRSL.

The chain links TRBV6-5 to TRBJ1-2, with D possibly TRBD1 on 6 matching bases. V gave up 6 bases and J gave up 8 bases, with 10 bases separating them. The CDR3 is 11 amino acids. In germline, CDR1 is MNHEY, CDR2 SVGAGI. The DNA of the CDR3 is TGTGCCAGCAGGGAGGGGGAGGGCTACACCTTC. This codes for CASREGEGYTF.

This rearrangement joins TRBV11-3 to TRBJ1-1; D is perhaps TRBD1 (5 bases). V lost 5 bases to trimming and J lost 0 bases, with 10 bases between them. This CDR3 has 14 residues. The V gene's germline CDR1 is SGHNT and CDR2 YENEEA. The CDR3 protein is CASSPTVMNTEAFF. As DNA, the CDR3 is TGTGCCAGCAGCCCGACAGTCATGAACACTGAAGCTTTCTTT.